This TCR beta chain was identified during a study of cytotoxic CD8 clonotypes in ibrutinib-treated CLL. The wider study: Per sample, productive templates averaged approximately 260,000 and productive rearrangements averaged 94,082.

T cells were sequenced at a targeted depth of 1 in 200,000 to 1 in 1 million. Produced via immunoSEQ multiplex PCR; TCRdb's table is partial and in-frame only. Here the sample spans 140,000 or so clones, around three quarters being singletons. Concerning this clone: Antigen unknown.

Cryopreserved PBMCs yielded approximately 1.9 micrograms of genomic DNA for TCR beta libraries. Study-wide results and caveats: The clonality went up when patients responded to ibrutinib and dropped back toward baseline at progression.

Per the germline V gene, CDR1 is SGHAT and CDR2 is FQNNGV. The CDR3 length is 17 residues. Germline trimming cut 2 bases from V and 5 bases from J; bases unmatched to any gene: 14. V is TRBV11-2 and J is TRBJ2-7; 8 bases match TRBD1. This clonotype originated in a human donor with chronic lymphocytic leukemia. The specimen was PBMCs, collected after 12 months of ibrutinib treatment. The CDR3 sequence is CASSLLTSFRQGNEQYF. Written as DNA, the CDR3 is TGTGCCAGCAGCTTATTAACCTCCTTTCGACAGGGGAACGAGCAGTACTTC.